This T cell receptor (beta chain) was captured by sequencing in a study of T cell responses to AZD1222 COVID-19 vaccine. Repertoires were generated with immunoSEQ multiplex PCR, while TCRdb's copy carries only in-frame clones and drops some. The table includes over 110,000 clones, about nine tenths detected once. The CDR3 extends over 16 amino acids. The sample here was peripheral blood, taken 28 days after the second AZD1222 dose. The receptor comes from an adult who received the AZD1222 COVID-19 vaccine. This chain uses TRBV21-1 with TRBJ1-5; the listed D gene, TRBD1, was not tested against the DNA. TRBV21-1 is a documented pseudogene. The CDR3 is CASSIRQADSNQPQHF. The DNA of the CDR3 is TGTGCCAGCAGCATCAGACAGGCTGATAGCAATCAGCCCCAGCATTTT.